One sample yielded the 10 T cell receptor beta chains listed below, sequenced in a study of cytomegalovirus exposure and HLA in healthy donors. The PCR employed 60 Vbeta primers together with 13 Jbeta primers. Method: immunoSEQ multiplex PCR; TCRdb's copy keeps in-frame clones and lacks some. The table records 150,000 or so clones, more than 75% of them present only once. What was sequenced was PBMCs. The source of these receptors is a woman aged 40 to 50 in good health and CMV-seronegative.

The V and J genes are TRBV5-1 and TRBJ1-5, with TRBD1 matching over 8 bases. This CDR3 is built from 16 residues. In germline, CDR1 is SGHRS, CDR2 YFSETQ. Trimming removed 0 bases from V and 4 bases from J; junction bases left unmatched: 6. As DNA, the CDR3 is TGCGCCAGCAGCTTGGATGGGACAGGAGGTAATCAGCCCCAGCATTTT. Translating gives CASSLDGTGGNQPQHF.

The sample holds a few counts of this clone. The V call is TRBV6-5, the J call TRBJ2-3; TRBD2 agrees at 7 bases. This CDR3 region has 15 residues. After removal of 5 bases from V and 2 bases from J, the junction contained 7 bases not matched to a gene. Germline assignment: CDR1 MNHEY and CDR2 SVGAGI. The CDR3 reads CASSMSGTYTDTQYF. The CDR3 DNA reads as TGTGCCAGCAGTATGAGCGGGACCTACACAGATACGCAGTATTTT.

The chain carries TRBV9 and TRBJ2-1, with a tentative D call TRBD2 (6 bases). Germline V CDR1 and CDR2: SGDLS, YYNGEE. The CDR3 runs to 14 residues. Trimming cost V 7 bases and J 3 bases, with 14 bases left between them. The CDR3 region has the DNA TGTGCCAGCTCATCGGGAGTCCTCTACAATGAGCAGTTCTTC. Encoded protein: CASSSGVLYNEQFF.

The V call is TRBV6-1, the J call TRBJ2-5, with D tentatively TRBD2 (6 bases). The better agreement between TRBJ2-7 and the DNA end casts doubt on the J call. The germline V gene encodes CDR1 MNHNS and CDR2 SASEGT. CDR3 length: 15 residues. CDR3 in amino acids: CASSEAGTYPYEQYF. Here the CDR3 DNA reads TGTGCCAGCAGTGAAGCCGGGACTTATCCGTACGAGCAGTACTTC.

V and J are TRBV6-4 and TRBJ2-3; possible D gene TRBD1, 6 bases. This CDR3 contains 13 residues. The V and J ends lost 6 bases and 2 bases respectively, with 9 bases between them. Germline V gene data show CDR1 as MRHNA and CDR2 as SNTAGT. Here the CDR3 DNA reads TGTGCCAGCAGCACAGGGAACACAGATACGCAGTATTTT. Its protein is CASSTGNTDTQYF.

Turning to this clone: At one end the junction does not follow the germline gene, possibly because of a read error. The CDR3 DNA follows: TGCGCCAGCAGCCAAGTAACTCCCAGCGGGGGGGGATCTGGGGCCAACGGCCTGACTTTC. Translated: CASSQVTPSGGGSGANGLTF. The chain has TRBV4-3 and TRBJ2-6; 10 positions match TRBD2. Germline V gene sequence: CDR1 LGHNA, CDR2 YSLEER. CDR3 length: 20 amino acids.

In DNA, the CDR3 is TGTGCCAGTTCGGACAGATACACCTTC. Residues: CASSDRYTF. The genes are TRBV6-1 and TRBJ1-2, with a tentative D call TRBD1 (6 bases). V was clipped by 9 bases and J by 11 bases, with 10 bases between them. CDR3 size: 9 residues. CDR1 MNHNS and CDR2 SASEGT come from the germline V gene.

This chain connects TRBV28 to TRBJ2-2, with TRBD2 matching over 10 bases. Germline loops: CDR1 MDHEN, CDR2 SYDVKM. Trimming cost V 4 bases and J 7 bases; bases outside gene matches: 3. CDR3 size: 14 residues. CDR3 residues: CASSYGTSDGELFF. The CDR3 nucleotides are TGTGCCAGCAGTTACGGGACTAGCGACGGGGAGCTGTTTTTT.

This clone was seen once. V and J are TRBV28 and TRBJ2-7; 8 bases are a match to TRBD2. V shed 5 bases and J 4 bases; nucleotides not matched to a gene: 13. CDR3 size: 16 residues. Germline V gives CDR1 MDHEN, CDR2 SYDVKM. CDR3 amino acids: CASSPPRSGGRYEQYF. The DNA of the CDR3 is TGTGCCAGCAGTCCGCCCAGGAGCGGGGGACGGTACGAGCAGTACTTC.

The chain has TRBV15 and TRBJ1-5, with D unclear. The ends were cut back, 0 bases at V and 3 bases at J, with 9 bases in the middle. CDR1 and CDR2 (germline): LNHNV, YYDKDF (reference sequence). This CDR3 contains 15 residues. CDR3 in amino acids: CATSRDVSLNQPQHF. DNA for the CDR3: TGTGCCACCAGCAGAGATGTCTCCCTCAATCAGCCCCAGCATTTT.